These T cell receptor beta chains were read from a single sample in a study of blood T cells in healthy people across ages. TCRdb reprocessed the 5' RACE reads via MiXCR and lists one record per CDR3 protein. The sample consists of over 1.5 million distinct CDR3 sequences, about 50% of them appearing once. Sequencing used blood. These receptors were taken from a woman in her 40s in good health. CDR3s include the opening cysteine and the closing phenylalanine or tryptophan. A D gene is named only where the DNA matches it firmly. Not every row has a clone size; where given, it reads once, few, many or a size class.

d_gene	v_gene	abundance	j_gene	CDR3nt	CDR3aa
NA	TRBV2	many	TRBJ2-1	TGTGCCAGCAGTGGAAGTGGGGAGCAGTTCTTC	CASSGSGEQFF
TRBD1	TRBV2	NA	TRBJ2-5	TGTGCCAGCGGGGGTCGGGGACAGAGCCTCCAAGAGACCCAGTACTTC	CASGGRGQSLQETQYF
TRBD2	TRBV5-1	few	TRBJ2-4	TGCGCCAGCAGCTTAACTACGGGACTAGCAAACATTCAGTACTTC	CASSLTTGLANIQYF
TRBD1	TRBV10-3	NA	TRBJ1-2	TGTGCCATCACGGACAGGGGTGGCTATGGCTACACCTTC	CAITDRGGYGYTF
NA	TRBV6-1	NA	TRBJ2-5	TGTGCCAGCAGTGAAATCCTTGAGGAGACCCAGTACTTC	CASSEILEETQYF
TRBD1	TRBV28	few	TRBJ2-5	TGTGCCAGCAGTTCTCCGGGACAGGTGAAAGAGCAGTACTTC	CASSSPGQVKEQYF
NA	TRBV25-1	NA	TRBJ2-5	TGTGCCACCCGACAGCGACAAGAGACCCAGTACTTC	CATRQRQETQYF
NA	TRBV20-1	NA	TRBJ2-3	TGCAGTAGTTCGGACACAGATACGCAGTATTTT	CSSSDTDTQYF
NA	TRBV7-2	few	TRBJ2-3	TGTGCCAGCACCCTATCCCCCACAACAGATACGCAGTATTTT	CASTLSPTTDTQYF
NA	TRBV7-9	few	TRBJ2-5	TGTGCCAGCAGCGGCCGGAGTGAGACCCAGTACTTC	CASSGRSETQYF
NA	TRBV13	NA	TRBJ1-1	TGTGCCAGCAGCTTAGAAGGGCATGAGAACACTGAAGCTTTCTTT	CASSLEGHENTEAFF
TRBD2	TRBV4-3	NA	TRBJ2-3	TGCGCCAGCAGCCAAGATTTAGCGGGGGACCAAGGCCTAAGCACAGATACGCAGTATTTT	CASSQDLAGDQGLSTDTQYF
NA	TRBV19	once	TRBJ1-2	TGTGCCAGTAGTCCTCGGACAGCGTCACTTCCCTATGGCTACACCTTC	CASSPRTASLPYGYTF
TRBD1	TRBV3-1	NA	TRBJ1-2	TGTGCCAGCAGCCCGGGGACAGGGGGCACCAACTATGGCTACACCTTC	CASSPGTGGTNYGYTF
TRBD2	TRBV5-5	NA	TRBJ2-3	TGTGCCAGCAGCTTGAGACTAGCGCAAGATACGCAGTATTTT	CASSLRLAQDTQYF
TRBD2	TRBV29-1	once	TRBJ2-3	TGCAGCGTTAAGGCTAGCGGTCACACAGATACGCAGTATTTT	CSVKASGHTDTQYF
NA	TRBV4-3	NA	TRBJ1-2	TGCGCCAGCAGCCAAGAGTGGACTTCCTATGGCTACACCTTC	CASSQEWTSYGYTF
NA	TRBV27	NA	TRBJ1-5	TGTGCCAGCAGTTTTTTGTCGGGGATGCGCGGCAATCAGCCCCAGCATTTT	CASSFLSGMRGNQPQHF
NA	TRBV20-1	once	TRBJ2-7	TGCAGTGCTAGAGTCCAGGGGGGGTCTCGGTACGAGCAGTACTTC	CSARVQGGSRYEQYF
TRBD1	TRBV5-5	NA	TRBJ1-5	TGTGCCAGCAGCCAGGGGGGTTATAACAATCAGCCCCAGCATTTT	CASSQGGYNNQPQHF
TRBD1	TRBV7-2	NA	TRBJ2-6	TGTGCCAGCAGCTTAGCCGGACAGGGAACTGGGGCCAACGTCCTGACTTTC	CASSLAGQGTGANVLTF
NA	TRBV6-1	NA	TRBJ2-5	TGTGCCACCTATAGGGGCTTACAGACCCAGTACTTC	CATYRGLQTQYF
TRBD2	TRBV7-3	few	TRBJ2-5	TGTGCCAGCAGCCAAGCGGGGCGGGAAGAGACCCAGTACTTC	CASSQAGREETQYF
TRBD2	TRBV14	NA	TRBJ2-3	TGTGCCAGCAGCCACGGACTAGCGGGCACAGATACGCAGTATTTT	CASSHGLAGTDTQYF
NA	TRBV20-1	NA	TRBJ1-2	TGCAGTGCTCCGATCCGGGACTATGGCTACACCTTC	CSAPIRDYGYTF
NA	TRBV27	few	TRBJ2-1	TGTGCCAGCAGTACGACCACATACAATGAGCAGTTCTTC	CASSTTTYNEQFF
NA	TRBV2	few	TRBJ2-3	TGTGCCAGCAGTGAAATAGCGGACACAGATACGCAGTATTTT	CASSEIADTDTQYF
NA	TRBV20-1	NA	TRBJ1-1	TGCAGTGTTCCCCGACAGGTCACTGAAGCTTTCTTT	CSVPRQVTEAFF
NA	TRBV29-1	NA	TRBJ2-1	TGCAGCGTCCACCTAGCCTCCAAAAGTTACAATGAGCAGTTCTTC	CSVHLASKSYNEQFF
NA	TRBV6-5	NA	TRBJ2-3	TGTGCCAGCAGTTACCACGATGGTAGGGCAGGGGAAGATACGCAGTATTTT	CASSYHDGRAGEDTQYF
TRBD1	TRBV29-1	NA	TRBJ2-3	TGCAGTGTTGAGGGGACAGGGGAGCCAGATACGCAGTATTTT	CSVEGTGEPDTQYF
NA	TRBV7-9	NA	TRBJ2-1	TGTGCCAGCAGCCCAGAGGGAGGTCTACCTGAGCAGTTCTTC	CASSPEGGLPEQFF
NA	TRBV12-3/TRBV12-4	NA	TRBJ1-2	TGTGCCAGCACCCCAAGTGGAGGTCTCTATGGCTACACCTTC	CASTPSGGLYGYTF